This T cell receptor (beta chain) comes out of a study of blood T cells in healthy people across ages. The authors isolated at least 6 million PBMCs per sample. The study's findings and limits: There were more naive CD4+ cells and higher diversity in long-lived donors than in aged donors. Unsorted PBMCs ruled out conclusive naive versus antigen-experienced comparison.

This CDR3 has 13 residues. The germline CDR1 and CDR2 sequences are SQVTM and ANQGSEA. The trim removed 3 bases at V and 7 bases at J, leaving 8 bases unmatched. A sample-barcoded 5' primer and a J-beta primer mix were used in a second PCR of about 6 to 12 cycles. Sequencing of every sample gave 3 million or more CDR3-containing paired-end reads. TCRdb redid the calling of the 5' RACE reads with MiXCR, one entry per CDR3 protein. The data show more than 1,400,000 distinct CDR3 sequences, 42% seen once. A word on this clonotype: The antigen is not known. This may be a read error, as it is one base from a much larger clone.

Input material: blood. The chain combines TRBV29-1 with TRBJ2-7; 8 bases map to TRBD2. The receptor was isolated from a woman in her late teens or twenties in good health. CDR3 nucleotide sequence: TGCAGCGTTGAGCGGGAGGCGGTGAATGAGCAGTACTTC. Its protein product is CSVEREAVNEQYF.